This T cell receptor (beta chain) was recorded in a study of cytomegalovirus exposure and HLA in healthy donors (dated by TCRdb to 2016 to 2017). In terms of the full investigation: An earlier analysis of several hundred of the donors reported 250 to 350 Gb of sequence data and 120 million or so unique TCR beta sequences from roughly 180 million T cells. Roughly 300 gigabases of sequencing data and some 85 million unique TCR sequences were included in an early release covering around 650 HLA-typed donors. Of the roughly 400 genotyped donors, 70% to 90% were placed in the genetic ancestry cluster associated with self-reported Caucasian donors. The study aimed to test whether signatures of past pathogen exposure could be identified by cataloging public T cell receptors. The T cell repertoires of several hundred subjects were profiled by immunosequencing and related to cytomegalovirus serostatus. Along with the approximately 600-subject first cohort, a separate validation cohort of roughly 110 different subjects was used. High-throughput TCR immunosequencing, statistical association of individual TCRs with disease status, and machine learning were combined to predict cytomegalovirus infection status. A later analysis re-analyzed previously published TCR beta repertoires from 600 to 850 donors and added high-resolution HLA genotyping to study TCR occurrence patterns. In the later analysis, no new phenotypic data were used to find candidate immune exposures; instead, reliance was placed on TCR beta sequences and their occurrence across donors. An earlier analysis of a few hundred of the donors applied high-throughput TCR beta sequencing to assess whether each TCR beta V gene segment acted as functional or pseudogenic. Donor age, sex, ethnicity and CMV serostatus were collected together with the repertoire data. In a later genetic analysis, genome-wide SNP genotypes for about three fifths of the 666 donors were used, and that subset was treated as a discovery cohort. All discovery cohort repertoires had been generated using a single sequencing platform. HLA typing covered class I and class II loci at four-digit resolution. The number of donors typed differed by locus, with roughly 620-630 for A, B, C, DRB1 and DQB1, 522 for DQA1, 600 to 610 for DPA1, and some 440 for DPB1. Five DR-DQ haplotypes were treated as single units for association and clustering because of strong linkage in the cohort. On average, around 240,000 unique TCR beta nucleotide sequences were sequenced per donor among about 400 genotyped donors of the cohort, with roughly 18% of those sequences being non-productive. Study-wide conclusions, independent of this receptor: A later analysis found that TCR association rates varied across HLA loci, with DRB1 alleles showing the most associated TCRs and HLA-C alleles the fewest. A cluster of highly shared sequence variants was judged likely to represent a technical artifact of the sequencing pipeline. In vitro tests confirmed that three of the cytomegalovirus-associated TCR beta chains recognize cytomegalovirus antigens. Because HLA typing was missing for some donors at each locus, association tests included only the typed subset. Immune exposure information for the cohort was limited to CMV serostatus. Assigning TCR associations to individual alleles was difficult when HLA alleles, especially DR and DQ, strongly co-occurred. A later analysis found that HLA-associated TCR beta chains were more clonally expanded and had lower generation probabilities than equally common non-associated chains. A later genetic analysis associated a missense DCLRE1C variant with V-gene and J-gene trimming of TCR beta chains, and an independent cohort replicated the association. A total of fewer than 200 TCR beta chains were listed by the study as associated with cytomegalovirus. It was suggested by the authors that the approach could potentially be generalized to other disease states and immunological phenotypes. Compared with the roughly 700-donor mean, donors in an Asian-associated ancestry cluster had fewer N-insertions in productive TCRs, according to a later genetic analysis. Roughly uniform sequencing depth across donors was assumed in presence/absence analyses, although this assumption may not hold. Because counts were too low, about 18 rarely observed V segments, including chromosome 9 orphons, were excluded from the earlier analysis of 587 of the donors. Correlated functional status among segregating V segments might be attributable to linkage disequilibrium, but an unknown experimental factor could not be ruled out. Most TCR sequences were observed very rarely across donors, whereas some public TCRs were present in many individuals. In an earlier analysis of over 550 of the donors, most TCR beta V segments were observed in productive rearrangements about 87% or about 30% of the time, broadly matching IMGT annotations. In a later analysis, 15,000 to 20,000 TCR beta sequences were associated with specific HLA alleles at a false discovery rate of 0.05. The classifier was reported to diagnose cytomegalovirus status with high specificity and sensitivity in both the original and validation cohorts. Most CMV-associated TCR beta chains appeared to be HLA-restricted in a later analysis, and the HLA associations seemed to be driven largely by CMV exposure. A further reported finding was that TCR beta sequences accurately predicted the HLA-A and HLA-B alleles for most subjects in the first cohort. This cohort had only TCR beta chains sequenced, and the lack of alpha or paired-chain data limited which features could be detected. In a later analysis, several top co-occurrence clusters were reported to appear linked to parvovirus B19, influenza, CMV and Epstein-Barr virus. The 87-base-pair reads could not distinguish some IMGT-functional V segments, including TRBV6-2 and TRBV6-3, so those segments were excluded.

The library was obtained by the immunoSEQ multiplex PCR assay. For the multiplex PCR, a mixture combining 60 forward primers for TCR Vbeta segments and 13 reverse primers for TCR Jbeta segments was used. A multiplex PCR assay on genomic DNA amplified the CDR3 region of rearranged TCR beta genes. The amplified TCR beta libraries were sequenced on the Illumina HiSeq System as 87-base-pair reads. In the paper's pipeline: In a later analysis, 77 million or so unique TCR beta chains were counted across the approximately 640 repertoires, and roughly 10 million of these chains were shared by at least two donors. Raw reads were error-corrected and collapsed into unique sequences with a nearest-neighbor algorithm that merged closely related sequences to remove PCR and sequencing errors. CDR3 sequences were aligned to IMGT reference sequences to assign V, D and J gene segments. For a sequence to be retained, a match of at least six nucleotides to both a V gene segment and a J gene segment was required. Rearrangements were called productive when the CDR3 lacked stop codons and stayed in frame with V and J; all others were non-productive. Following IMGT convention, CDR3 was defined as the stretch from the second conserved V-encoded cysteine up to the conserved J-encoded phenylalanine. The earlier analysis of 587 of the donors excluded sequences that lacked an unambiguous match to a single V gene segment. In an earlier analysis of 587 of the donors, V segments were called functional above 56.7% productive rearrangements and were called segregating when the between-donor standard deviation exceeded 5%. A statistical classification framework was built to diagnose cytomegalovirus status from the catalog of TCR beta chain sequences. In a later analysis, TCR nucleotide sequences were compared against IMGT/GENE-DB human TR gene sequences so that V and J genes could be assigned. Using the TCRdist pipeline, a later analysis assigned CDR3 sequences along with most-parsimonious VDJ recombination scenarios. In a later analysis, each TCR beta chain was defined by its CDR3 amino acid sequence together with its V-gene family, and reads without a unique V-gene family were excluded. To address suspected cross-contamination and a sequencing artifact, a later analysis removed 550 to 750 highly shared, low-generation-probability nucleotide sequences. A later analysis calculated a clonal expansion index for each public chain from normalized within-repertoire ranks of inferred template counts. Generation probabilities in a later analysis came from a VDJ recombination model fitted to out-of-frame rearrangements, and those results were checked against IGoR. In a later analysis, TCR-TCR, TCR-HLA and TCR-CMV co-occurrence was scored with hypergeometric tests, and a repertoire-size bias correction was applied to TCR pairs. In a later analysis, false discovery rates were estimated by permuting HLA or CMV assignments 20 times. In a later analysis, co-occurring TCRs were grouped using DBSCAN, and TCRdist sequence similarity was added for clustering within HLA-allele-positive subsets. Repertoires with fewer than 30,000 or more than 120,000 public chains, plus five repertoires with anomalous nucleotide sharing, were excluded from co-occurrence clustering. TCRdb took over this immuneACCESS table, retaining in-frame rearrangements with V and J assigned. Such tables are incomplete; in checked studies, under half of the missing clones stem from an unresolved V gene, and the remainder is unexplained. D and trimming come from the DNA, and the V and J calls and clone size come from that table. The sample's records list tens of thousands of clones. Roughly 3.8% of the sample lies in the top ten.

As regards this clone: The specificity of this receptor is unknown.

The cohort comprised around 690 healthy bone marrow donors. All cohort members were sampled while nominally healthy, although unrecorded immune exposures were likely present. The donor tested CMV seropositive, placing the donor among the 290 or so seropositive members of the cohort. Each donor provided a peripheral blood sample, and peripheral blood mononuclear cells were used for TCR beta sequencing. The Qiagen DNeasy Blood Extraction Kit was used to extract genomic DNA from the blood cell samples. Here V drops 3 bases and J drops 0 bases, and the junction holds 8 bases not matched to any gene. Via the germline V gene, CDR1 is ENHRY and CDR2 SYGVKD. Including cysteine and phenylalanine, the CDR3 has 17 amino acids. The kept DNA is CDR3 alone, 51 bases in frame from the first base.

This chain joins TRBV10-3 to TRBJ1-1; 9 bases in the middle match TRBD1. The TCR comes from a female donor in good health and CMV-seropositive. The sample consisted of PBMCs. The CDR3 protein: CAISDRDRERMNTEAFF. The base sequence is TGTGCCATCAGTGACAGGGACAGGGAAAGAATGAACACTGAAGCTTTCTTT.